This T cell receptor (beta chain) was identified during a study of blood T cell repertoires in COVID-19. Across the whole study: Samples came from the United States, Italy and Spain, spanning acute and convalescent COVID-19.

This CDR3 spans 16 amino acids. The germline CDR1 and CDR2 sequences are SGHRS and YFSETQ. Trimming cost V 4 bases and J 5 bases; bases outside gene matches: 13. This clone was seen once. Here immunoSEQ multiplex PCR was the method, and the copy in TCRdb shows in-frame clones only, minus some. Of some 150,000 clones listed, about 87% are singletons. The chain links TRBV5-1 to TRBJ2-5; 8 nucleotides agree with TRBD2. The TCR was taken from a human donor in a cohort sampled during active COVID-19. Sequencing was performed on peripheral blood. In DNA form, the CDR3 reads TGCGCCAGCAGCCCCCGGGGGGGCGGGGTTGGTGAGACCCAGTACTTC. Translation: CASSPRGGGVGETQYF. Based on the CDR3 plus reference TRBV5-1 and TRBJ2-5, the full variable domain is KAGVTQTPRYLIKTRGQQVTLSCSPISGHRSVSWYQQTPGQGLQFLFEYFSETQRNKGNFPGRFSGRQFSNSRSEMNVSTLELGDSALYLCASSPRGGGVGETQYFGPGTRLLVL.